The 27 T cell receptor beta chains listed next were all sequenced from one sample in a study of beta chain features in type 1 diabetes. Sequencing targeted expressed TCRB transcripts, as all isolated RNA had been reverse transcribed. This table comes from immunoSEQ multiplex PCR, and its TCRdb copy is limited to in-frame clones, with some not included. The sample lists 400,000 to 550,000 clones; about an eighth were seen once. Sequenced input: naive CD4+ T cells from blood. The receptors shown here come from a woman younger than 35 in good health.

The genes are TRBV9 and TRBJ2-3, with D perhaps TRBD1 (5 bases). CDR1 and CDR2 (germline): SGDLS, YYNGEE. The ends were cut back, 4 bases at V and 1 base at J, with 10 bases in the middle. This CDR3 is 14 amino acids long. The DNA of the CDR3 is TGTGCCAGCAGCTCGAAGACAGGCACAGATACGCAGTATTTT. Protein: CASSSKTGTDTQYF.

The chain is built from TRBV9 and TRBJ1-2, with D perhaps TRBD1 (6 bases). Germline CDR1 reads SGDLS; CDR2 reads YYNGEE. The length of the CDR3 is 16 residues. V dropped 0 bases and J dropped 1 base, with 13 bases sitting between them. CDR3 DNA: TGTGCCAGCAGCGTAGGAGGAGGACAGATTAACTATGGCTACACCTTC. This sequence encodes CASSVGGGQINYGYTF.

The gene calls are TRBV5-4 and TRBJ2-1; D is possibly TRBD1 (6 bases). This CDR3 region has 16 residues. V dropped 1 base and J dropped 4 bases, with 15 bases sitting between them. CDR1 is SGHNT, CDR2 YYREEE, per germline (reference sequence). For the CDR3, the DNA is TGTGCCAGCAGCTTGCGCGTGAGGGGGTCGTACAATGAGCAGTTCTTC. The encoded protein is CASSLRVRGSYNEQFF.

The rearrangement joins TRBV2 to TRBJ2-1; tentatively, D is TRBD1 or TRBD2 (5 bases each). This CDR3 has 15 residues. V lost 5 bases and J lost 2, with 13 bases in between. The germline V gene has CDR1 SNHLY and CDR2 FYNNEI. CDR3 DNA: TGTGCCAGCAGTTGGGGGACCCGAACCTACAATGAGCAGTTCTTC. Encoded protein: CASSWGTRTYNEQFF.

This clone appeared a few times. The chain joins TRBV15 to TRBJ1-5; D remains ambiguous. The CDR3 loop spans 16 amino acids. V gave up 0 bases and J gave up 1 base, with 10 bases separating them. The V gene's germline CDR1 is LNHNV and CDR2 YYDKDF (reference sequence). CDR3 in DNA: TGTGCCACCAGCAGAGATCATTGGTTAAGCAATCAGCCCCAGCATTTT. Protein product: CATSRDHWLSNQPQHF.

This clone came up a few times. The gene calls are TRBV5-6 and TRBJ1-2, with D possibly being TRBD1 (6 bases). CDR3 length equals 13 residues. V lost 5 bases to trimming and J lost 2 bases, with 10 bases between them. CDR1 is SGHDT, CDR2 YYEEEE, per germline. Here the CDR3 reads CASSHGQNYGYTF. Written as DNA, the CDR3 is TGTGCCAGCAGTCACGGACAGAACTATGGCTACACCTTC.

The chain uses TRBV20-1 and TRBJ1-2; TRBD1 matches 7 bases. With V trimmed by 5 bases and J by 6 bases, 3 bases remained unmatched. CDR3 size: 11 residues. Germline V CDR1 and CDR2: DFQATT, SNEGSKA (reference sequence). The CDR3: CSASRGDGYTF. CDR3 DNA: TGCAGTGCTTCCAGGGGGGATGGCTACACCTTC.

The rearrangement links TRBV7-9 to TRBJ1-2; D gene ambiguous. With 5 bases removed from V and 9 bases from J, the gap between germline ends came to 13 bases. This CDR3 contains 12 residues. Germline CDR1 SEHNR, CDR2 FQNEAQ (reference sequence). The CDR3 nucleotides are TGTGCCAGCAGCCTGGAGGGAGAACGCTACACCTTC. Protein sequence: CASSLEGERYTF.

J is TRBJ1-2 and V is TRBV19, with D possibly being TRBD1 (5 bases). CDR1 is LNHDA, CDR2 SQIVND, per germline (reference sequence). This CDR3 region has 12 residues. The CDR3 DNA is TGTGCTACCCACCGGGGCACCTATGGCTACACCTTC. Its protein product is CATHRGTYGYTF. Variable domain in full (rest from reference TRBV19 and TRBJ1-2): DGGITQSPKYLFRKEGQNVTLSCEQNLNHDAMYWYRQDPGQGLRLIYYSQIVNDFQKGDIAEGYSVSREKKESFPLTVTSAQKNPTAFYLCATHRGTYGYTFGSGTRLTVV.

This clone has only a few counts. The rearrangement joins TRBV7-2 to TRBJ2-6; D is unclear. Germline V gene sequence: CDR1 SGHTA, CDR2 FQGNSA. V shed 1 base and J shed 0 bases, with 10 bases lying between them. The CDR3 covers 17 residues. In DNA, the CDR3 is TGTGCCAGCAGCTTAGTAGGGAAGAGCTCTGGGGCCAACGTCCTGACTTTC. Translation: CASSLVGKSSGANVLTF.

In regard to this clone: One end of the junction fails to match germline, which may point to a read error. The chain has TRBV7-7 and TRBJ2-5; D may be TRBD2 (5 bases). CDR1 and CDR2 from the germline V gene are SSHAT and FNYEAQ (reference sequence). The CDR3 spans 12 residues. The CDR3 protein is CASSGVQETQYF. Written as DNA, the CDR3 is TGCGCATCTTCCGGGGTCCAAGAGACCCAGTACTTC.

The rearrangement joins TRBV18 to TRBJ2-7; D uncertain. The V end lost 1 base, the J end lost 6 bases, and 10 bases lay between the germline ends. The CDR3 extends over 13 amino acids. Germline-derived CDR1 and CDR2 are KGHSH and LQKENI. This CDR3 is CASSPLVGTEQYV. The CDR3 DNA reads TGTGCCAGCTCACCACTCGTGGGTACCGAGCAGTACGTC.

This clone was seen a handful of times. V usage is TRBV18 and J usage is TRBJ2-7; weak D call: TRBD1 (5 bases). Trimming stripped 4 bases from V and 3 bases from J, with 10 bases between. Germline CDR1 KGHSH, CDR2 LQKENI. The CDR3 consists of 13 residues. DNA for the CDR3: TGTGCCAGCTCACAGGGGTCTAACTACGAGCAGTACTTC. Translating it yields CASSQGSNYEQYF. Based on the CDR3 plus reference TRBV18 and TRBJ2-7, the full variable domain is NAGVMQNPRHLVRRRGQEARLRCSPMKGHSHVYWYRQLPEEGLKFMVYLQKENIIDESGMPKERFSAEFPKEGPSILRIQQVVRGDSAAYFCASSQGSNYEQYFGPGTRLTVT.

This clone was detected a few times. The genes are TRBV9 and TRBJ2-3; no clear D. Trimming pared 4 bases from V and 3 bases from J, leaving 12 bases between. Germline V gives CDR1 SGDLS, CDR2 YYNGEE. This CDR3 is 14 amino acids long. This chain's CDR3 is CASSPLTGTDTQYF. CDR3 nucleotides: TGTGCCAGCAGCCCTCTAACCGGGACAGATACGCAGTATTTT.

This clone appeared a few times. This sequence joins TRBV4-3 and TRBJ2-1; TRBD2 agrees at 9 bases. The CDR3 extends over 17 amino acids. Trimming at V came to 4 bases and at J to 6 bases, leaving 13 bases not matched to a gene. Germline CDR1 and CDR2: LGHNA and YSLEER. The CDR3 is CASSPHPRVAGVNEQFF. As DNA, the CDR3 is TGCGCCAGCAGCCCGCATCCCCGGGTAGCGGGAGTCAATGAGCAGTTCTTC.

V is TRBV29-1 and J is TRBJ1-2; tentative D call: TRBD1 (6 bases). V gave up 3 bases and J gave up 5 bases, with 16 bases separating them. Germline assignment: CDR1 SQVTM and CDR2 ANQGSEA. CDR3 length equals 14 residues. The CDR3 DNA follows: TGCAGCGTTGAGATCGTCAGGGGAGGGTATGGCTACACCTTC. Amino acid sequence: CSVEIVRGGYGYTF. Full variable domain (rest looked up from reference TRBV29-1 and TRBJ1-2): SAVISQKPSRDICQRGTSLTIQCQVDSQVTMMFWYRQQPGQSLTLIATANQGSEATYESGFVIDKFPISRPNLTFSTLTVSNMSPEDSSIYLCSVEIVRGGYGYTFGSGTRLTVV.

With respect to this clone: The junction and the germline gene differ at one end; a read error may be behind it. V usage is TRBV30 and J usage is TRBJ1-5; possible D gene TRBD1, 6 bases. CDR1 and CDR2 from the germline V gene are GTSNPN and SVGIG (reference sequence). The CDR3 has 13 amino acids. CDR3 in amino acids: CAWSVQGKQPQHF. CDR3 sequence (DNA): TGTGCCTGGAGTGTACAGGGCAAGCAGCCCCAGCATTTT. The variable domain in full, completed from reference TRBV30 and TRBJ1-5, reads SQTIHQWPATLVQPVGSPLSLECTVEGTSNPNLYWYRQAAGRGLQLLFYSVGIGQISSEVPQNLSASRPQDRQFILSSKKLLLSDSGFYLCAWSVQGKQPQHFGDGTRLSIL.

This clone was seen more than once but under ten times. V and J are TRBV14 and TRBJ2-3, with a possible D match to TRBD1 (6 bases). Germline V gene data show CDR1 as SGHDN and CDR2 as FVKESK. The CDR3 extends over 16 amino acids. Between the trimmed V and J ends, which lost 4 bases and 3 bases, there was a span of 17 bases. CDR3 coding DNA: TGTGCCAGCAGCCGCCTACAGGGCAAGGGAACAGATACGCAGTATTTT. This codes for CASSRLQGKGTDTQYF.

The rearrangement uses TRBV9 and TRBJ1-6, with D uncertain. In germline, CDR1 is SGDLS, CDR2 YYNGEE. The CDR3 runs 15 residues. The ends were cut back, 3 bases at V and 8 bases at J, with 15 bases in the middle. The CDR3 DNA follows: TGTGCCAGCAGCGCACGGGGAGAAGACGATTCACCCCTCCACTTT. Residues: CASSARGEDDSPLHF.

As to this clone: Other DNA sequences in the same sample also yield this CDR3. The V gene is TRBV2, the J gene TRBJ1-2; D gene ambiguous. Trimming removed 8 bases from V and 0 bases from J, with 7 bases in between. Germline-derived CDR1 and CDR2 are SNHLY and FYNNEI. The CDR3 runs 12 residues. CDR3 residues: CASGGTNYGYTF. DNA for the CDR3: TGTGCCAGCGGTGGGACTAACTATGGCTACACCTTC.

This clone has only a few counts. The chain joins TRBV2 to TRBJ2-3; D is undetermined. The CDR3 contains 14 residues. Germline lookup yields CDR1 SNHLY and CDR2 FYNNEI. The V end lost 7 bases, the J end lost 3 bases, and 14 bases lay between the germline ends. For the CDR3, the DNA is TGTGCCAGCACACTCGAGTTTTCGACAGATACGCAGTATTTT. Translation gives CASTLEFSTDTQYF.

The chain couples TRBV14 to TRBJ2-5; perhaps TRBD1 as D (5 bases). V was clipped by 3 bases and J by 4 bases, with 9 bases between them. This CDR3 comprises 13 residues. CDR1 is SGHDN, CDR2 FVKESK, per germline. In nucleotides, the CDR3 is TGTGCCAGCAGCCATTTTCAGGGAGAGACCCAGTACTTC. Translating gives CASSHFQGETQYF.

The rearrangement uses TRBV18 and TRBJ2-3; 10 positions match TRBD2. Germline trimming cut 4 bases from V and 3 bases from J; bases unmatched to any gene: 7. Germline values: CDR1 KGHSH, CDR2 LQKENI. The CDR3 has 16 amino acids. The CDR3 region has the DNA TGTGCCAGCTCACGGACATTAGCGGGAGGTACAGATACGCAGTATTTT. Its translation is CASSRTLAGGTDTQYF.

This chain joins TRBV7-2 and TRBJ2-5, with D hard to call. CDR1 SGHTA and CDR2 FQGNSA come from the germline V gene. The germline V and J ends were trimmed by 4 bases and 4 bases, with 10 bases remaining between them. This CDR3 is built from 13 residues. CDR3 amino acids: CASSSEPGETQYF. CDR3 sequence (DNA): TGTGCCAGCAGCTCCGAACCGGGAGAGACCCAGTACTTC.

This clone has more than one count but fewer than ten. The V gene is TRBV19, the J gene TRBJ2-5; D unclear. The CDR3 is 13 residues long. V was trimmed by 6 bases and J by 5 bases, leaving 13 bases between them. Germline V gene sequence: CDR1 LNHDA, CDR2 SQIVND (reference sequence). CDR3 sequence: CASRGELWETQYF. The CDR3 DNA is TGTGCCAGTAGGGGTGAGCTATGGGAGACCCAGTACTTC.

With respect to this clone: The sample has other DNA sequences that encode this CDR3 too. The chain is built from TRBV18 and TRBJ1-1, with a tentative D call TRBD1 (5 bases). Germline V gives CDR1 KGHSH, CDR2 LQKENI. The CDR3 loop spans 14 amino acids. Between the trimmed V and J ends, which lost 3 bases and 5 bases, there was a span of 13 bases. The CDR3 loop is CASSPPGKGTEAFF. In nucleotides, the CDR3 is TGTGCCAGCTCACCCCCAGGGAAGGGGACTGAAGCTTTCTTT.

The rearrangement uses TRBV30 and TRBJ2-7; D not certain. Trimming shortened V by 0 bases and J by 4 bases, and 7 bases separated the two germline ends. The CDR3 is 12 residues long. CDR1 is GTSNPN, CDR2 SVGIG, per germline (reference sequence). CDR3 sequence reads: CAWSVRVYEQYF. Written as DNA, the CDR3 is TGTGCCTGGAGTGTACGAGTTTACGAGCAGTACTTC. The full variable domain, rest sourced from reference TRBV30 and TRBJ2-7, is SQTIHQWPATLVQPVGSPLSLECTVEGTSNPNLYWYRQAAGRGLQLLFYSVGIGQISSEVPQNLSASRPQDRQFILSSKKLLLSDSGFYLCAWSVRVYEQYFGPGTRLTVT.